The 10 T cell receptor beta chains listed next were all sequenced from one sample in a study of blood T cell repertoires in COVID-19. Sequencing was performed with immunoSEQ multiplex PCR; in TCRdb, only in-frame clones are kept and a portion is missing. The top ten hold around 15% of the sample, which has some 64,000 clones, 80% to 85% seen once. Material for sequencing was peripheral blood. Receptors originate from a man aged 55 to 70 with COVID-19, enrolled during active disease.

This clone was counted a single time. The chain couples TRBV12-5 to TRBJ2-7; 12 bases agree with TRBD2. Germline CDR1 and CDR2: LGHNT and FRNRAP. There are 17 residues in the CDR3. The trim removed 1 base at V and 3 bases at J, leaving 7 bases unmatched. This CDR3 reads CASGLGLAGGMGYEQYF. CDR3 DNA sequence: TGTGCTAGTGGTTTGGGGCTAGCGGGAGGGATGGGCTACGAGCAGTACTTC.

The chain uses TRBV2 and TRBJ1-5; D is ambiguous. The germline V gene has CDR1 SNHLY and CDR2 FYNNEI. V was clipped by 4 bases and J by 5 bases, with 12 bases between them. This CDR3 region has 14 residues. CDR3 loop: CASSGRRIDQPQHF. For the CDR3, the DNA is TGTGCCAGCAGTGGACGGAGGATAGATCAGCCCCAGCATTTT. The full variable domain, rest sourced from reference TRBV2 and TRBJ1-5, is EPEVTQTPSHQVTQMGQEVILRCVPISNHLYFYWYRQILGQKVEFLVSFYNNEISEKSEIFDDQFSVERPDGSNFTLKIRSTKLEDSAMYFCASSGRRIDQPQHFGDGTRLSIL.

J is TRBJ1-5 and V is TRBV19; 9 bases agree with TRBD1. V lost 5 bases to trimming and J lost 3 bases; unmatched junction nucleotides: 11. Germline values: CDR1 LNHDA, CDR2 SQIVND (reference sequence). The CDR3 has 17 residues. As DNA, the CDR3 is TGTGCCAGTAGTTTCAGACCGCGGGACAGGGACAATCAGCCCCAGCATTTT. It specifies CASSFRPRDRDNQPQHF.

The gene calls are TRBV30 and TRBJ2-7; 7 nucleotides match TRBD1. The CDR3 length is 15 residues. The V gene end was trimmed by 3 bases and the J gene end by 0 bases; junction bases not matched to a gene: 8. Looked up from germline, CDR1 is GTSNPN and CDR2 is SVGIG (reference sequence). CDR3 nucleotides: TGTGCCTGGAGCGGGGACAGTCCATCCTCCTACGAGCAGTACTTC. Residues: CAWSGDSPSSYEQYF.

The J gene is TRBJ2-1, the V gene TRBV7-9; tentatively, D is TRBD2 (6 bases). With 3 bases removed from V and 5 bases from J, the gap between germline ends came to 11 bases. CDR1 is SEHNR and CDR2 is FQNEAQ in the germline V gene (reference sequence). The CDR3 extends over 14 amino acids. The CDR3 region has the DNA TGTGCCAGCAGCTTCGCGGGGTTTGACAATGAGCAGTTCTTC. Translating it yields CASSFAGFDNEQFF.

This clone was observed a few times. V is TRBV5-6 and J is TRBJ1-6; weak D call: TRBD1 (6 bases). The germline V gene has CDR1 SGHDT and CDR2 YYEEEE. CDR3 size: 15 residues. V was cut by 6 bases and J by 5 bases, with 15 bases left in between. Written as DNA, the CDR3 is TGTGCCAGCACAGGCTGGACAGCTCATAATTCACCCCTCCACTTT. It is translated as CASTGWTAHNSPLHF.

This clone occurred a few times. This rearrangement joins TRBV3-1 (or the pseudogene TRBV3-2) to TRBJ1-6; 8 bases line up with TRBD1. V dropped 0 bases and J dropped 6; count of bases not matched to a gene: 10. Per germline, CDR1 LGHDT and CDR2 YNNKEL (reference sequence). The CDR3 contains 18 residues. The CDR3 region is CASSQETITGGGNSPLHF. Written as DNA, the CDR3 is TGTGCCAGCAGCCAAGAGACTATTACAGGGGGAGGTAATTCACCCCTCCACTTT.

The CDR3 here is CASKPGQGGSNQPQHF. CDR3 bases: TGTGCCAGCAAACCGGGACAGGGTGGGAGCAATCAGCCCCAGCATTTT. The V gene is TRBV27, the J gene TRBJ1-5, with 9 nucleotides matching TRBD1. The CDR3 is 16 residues long. Per the germline V gene, CDR1 is MNHEY and CDR2 is SMNVEV (reference sequence). V shed 7 bases, J shed 1 base, and the junction held 8 bases outside the gene matches.

This chain links TRBV5-4 with TRBJ2-7; TRBD2 is a possible D gene (6 bases). The V end was cut by 5 bases, the J end by 6 bases, with 18 bases between. CDR3 length equals 14 residues. CDR1 and CDR2 from the germline V gene are SGHNT and YYREEE (reference sequence). This CDR3 reads CASSWNLLEGEQYF. In nucleotides, the CDR3 is TGTGCCAGCAGTTGGAACCTGTTGGAGGGCGAGCAGTACTTC. The full variable domain, in which reference TRBV5-4 and TRBJ2-7 provide the parts outside the CDR3, is ETGVTQSPTHLIKTRGQQVTLRCSSQSGHNTVSWYQQALGQGPQFIFQYYREEENGRGNFPPRFSGLQFPNYSSELNVNALELDDSALYLCASSWNLLEGEQYFGPGTRLTVT.

The chain combines TRBV10-1 with TRBJ2-1; 13 nucleotides line up with TRBD2. Germline V gene lookup returns CDR1 WNHNN and CDR2 SYGVQD (reference sequence). The trim removed 0 bases at V and 5 bases at J, leaving 4 bases unmatched. The CDR3 loop spans 17 amino acids. This chain's CDR3 is CASSESSGLAGDNEQFF. The CDR3 nucleotides are TGCGCCAGCAGTGAGTCGTCCGGACTAGCGGGGGACAATGAGCAGTTCTTC.